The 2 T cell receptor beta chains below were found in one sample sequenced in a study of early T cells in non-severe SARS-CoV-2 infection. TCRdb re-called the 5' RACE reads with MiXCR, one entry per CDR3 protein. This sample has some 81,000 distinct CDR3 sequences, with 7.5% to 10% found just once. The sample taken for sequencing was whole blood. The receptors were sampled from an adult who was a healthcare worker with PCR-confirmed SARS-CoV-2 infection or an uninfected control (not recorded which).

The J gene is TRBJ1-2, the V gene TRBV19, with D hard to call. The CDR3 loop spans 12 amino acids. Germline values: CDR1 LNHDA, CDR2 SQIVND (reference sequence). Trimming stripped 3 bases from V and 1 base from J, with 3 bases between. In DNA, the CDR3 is TGTGCCAGTAGTATCAGTAACTATGGCTACACCTTC. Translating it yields CASSISNYGYTF.

DNA of the CDR3: TGTGCCAGCAGCTGGGCCGGGACTAGCGGCTACGAGCAGTACTTC. This sequence encodes CASSWAGTSGYEQYF. V is TRBV7-9 and J is TRBJ2-7, with TRBD2 matching over 11 bases. Trimming cost V 4 bases and J 3 bases; bases outside gene matches: 5. Looked up from germline, CDR1 is SEHNR and CDR2 is FQNEAQ (reference sequence). The CDR3 has 15 residues.